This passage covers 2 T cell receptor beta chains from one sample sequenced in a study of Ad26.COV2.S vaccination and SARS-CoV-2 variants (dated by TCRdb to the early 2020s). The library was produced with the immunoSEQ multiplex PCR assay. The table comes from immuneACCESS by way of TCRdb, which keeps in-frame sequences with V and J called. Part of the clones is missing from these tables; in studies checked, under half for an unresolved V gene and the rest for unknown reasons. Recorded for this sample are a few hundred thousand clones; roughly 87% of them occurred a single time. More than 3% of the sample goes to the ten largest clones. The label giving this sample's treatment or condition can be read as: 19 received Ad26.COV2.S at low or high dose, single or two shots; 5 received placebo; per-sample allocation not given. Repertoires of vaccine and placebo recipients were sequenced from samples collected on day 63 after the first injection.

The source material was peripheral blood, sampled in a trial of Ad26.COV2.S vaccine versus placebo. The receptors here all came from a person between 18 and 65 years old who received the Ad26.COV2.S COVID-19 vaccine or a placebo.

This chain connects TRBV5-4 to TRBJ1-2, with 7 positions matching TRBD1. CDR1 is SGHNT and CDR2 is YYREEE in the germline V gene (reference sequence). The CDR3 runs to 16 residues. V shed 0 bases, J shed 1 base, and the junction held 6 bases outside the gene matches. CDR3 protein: CASSLARTGDNYGYTF. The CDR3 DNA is TGTGCCAGCAGCTTGGCTCGGACAGGCGATAACTATGGCTACACCTTC. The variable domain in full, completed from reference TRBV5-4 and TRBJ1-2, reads ETGVTQSPTHLIKTRGQQVTLRCSSQSGHNTVSWYQQALGQGPQFIFQYYREEENGRGNFPPRFSGLQFPNYSSELNVNALELDDSALYLCASSLARTGDNYGYTFGSGTRLTVV.

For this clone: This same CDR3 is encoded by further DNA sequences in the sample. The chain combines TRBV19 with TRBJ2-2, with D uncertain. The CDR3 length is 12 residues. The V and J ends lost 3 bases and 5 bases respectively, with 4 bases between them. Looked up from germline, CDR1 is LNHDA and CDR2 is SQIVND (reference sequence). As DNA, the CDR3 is TGTGCCAGTAGTATTTATACCGGGGAGCTGTTTTTT. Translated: CASSIYTGELFF.